This T cell receptor (beta chain) was obtained from a study of blood T cells in healthy people across ages. On the study more broadly: Template switching retrieved approximately one barcoded beta molecule for each two T cells.

Study-wide findings and caveats: Naive CD4+ cells and diversity were both higher in long-lived donors than in aged donors.

This clonotype appeared a few times. Its antigen is undetermined. A sample-barcoded 5' primer and a J-beta primer mix were used in a second PCR of roughly 6 to 12 cycles. TCRdb itself ran the 5' RACE reads through MiXCR, one entry per CDR3 protein. The sample gives 700,000 to 800,000 distinct CDR3 sequences, roughly 44% of which show up once; 20% to 25% is in the top ten. Germline CDR1 SGHRS, CDR2 YFSETQ. This CDR3 is 13 amino acids long. Trimming took off 5 bases at V and 7 bases at J, with 10 bases between the two ends. This chain links TRBV5-1 with TRBJ1-6; D is unresolved. Sequencing used blood. The receptor's source is a woman in her sixties in good health. CDR3 sequence (DNA): TGCGCCAGCAGGCGGACGCCAAATTCACCCCTCCACTTT. Encoded protein: CASRRTPNSPLHF.